Below, 27 T cell receptor beta chains from the same sample are listed, as sequenced in a study of OX40 agonist ivuxolimab in advanced cancers. Clones were sequenced by immunoSEQ multiplex PCR, and TCRdb holds only the in-frame ones, with some missing. The repertoire holds about 64,000 clones, more than 85% seen once, with roughly 0.45% in the top ten. Sample: CD4+ or CD8+ T cells sorted from blood, taken in a trial of the OX40 agonist ivuxolimab. The receptors shown here come from an adult with an advanced solid tumor such as melanoma, head and neck, liver or kidney cancer.

V is TRBV9 and J is TRBJ2-3, with D possibly called TRBD1 or TRBD2 (5 bases each). The germline V gene encodes CDR1 SGDLS and CDR2 YYNGEE. The CDR3 loop spans 16 amino acids. The germline V and J ends were trimmed by 4 bases and 1 base, with 16 bases remaining between them. CDR3 amino acids: CASSPRGGLGTDTQYF. CDR3 DNA sequence: TGTGCCAGCAGCCCGAGGGGTGGACTTGGCACAGATACGCAGTATTTT.

This chain connects TRBV5-1 to TRBJ1-4; no definite D call. V lost 6 bases and J lost 8, with 17 bases in between. Germline CDR1 SGHRS, CDR2 YFSETQ. The CDR3 runs 14 residues. CDR3: CASKRGSGPEKLFF. The CDR3 coding sequence is TGCGCCAGCAAAAGAGGCAGCGGGCCCGAAAAACTGTTTTTT.

This chain uses TRBV5-6 with TRBJ2-1; no clear D. The germline CDR1 and CDR2 sequences are SGHDT and YYEEEE. This CDR3 comprises 11 residues. The ends were cut back, 2 bases at V and 4 bases at J, with 1 base in the middle. The CDR3 loop is CASSLYNEQFF. CDR3 DNA: TGTGCCAGCAGCTTATACAATGAGCAGTTCTTC.

The V and J genes are TRBV19 and TRBJ2-7; the D gene could be TRBD1 or TRBD2 (5 bases each). Trimming shortened V by 2 bases and J by 2 bases, and 13 bases separated the two germline ends. CDR1 is LNHDA and CDR2 is SQIVND in the germline V gene (reference sequence). CDR3 length: 15 residues. The CDR3 loop reads CASSIQGELPYEQYF. The CDR3, as DNA: TGTGCCAGTAGTATACAGGGAGAATTGCCCTACGAGCAGTACTTC.

V usage is TRBV9 and J usage is TRBJ2-7, with 7 bases lining up with TRBD1. CDR3 length: 15 residues. V gave up 4 bases and J gave up 2 bases; unmatched junction bases: 9. Germline CDR1 SGDLS, CDR2 YYNGEE. CDR3 region: CASSPGDRDAYEQYF. Here the CDR3 DNA reads TGTGCCAGCAGCCCAGGAGACAGGGATGCCTACGAGCAGTACTTC.

The DNA of the CDR3 is TGTGCCAGCAGCTTAGGCCCAGGGGGAGGCGAGCAGTACTTC. Translated: CASSLGPGGGEQYF. The chain employs TRBV11-2 and TRBJ2-7; maybe TRBD1 (7 bases). Trimming took 1 base from V and 6 from J, leaving 13 bases between them. Germline V gives CDR1 SGHAT, CDR2 FQNNGV. The CDR3 sequence is 14 residues long.

The rearrangement links TRBV10-3 to TRBJ1-2; D possibly corresponds to TRBD1 (5 bases). This CDR3 region has 15 residues. CDR1 is ENHRY and CDR2 is SYGVKD in the germline V gene. V shed 3 bases and J shed 0 bases, with 11 bases lying between them. The CDR3 DNA follows: TGTGCCATCAGTGACCAGGGTGAGGCTAACTATGGCTACACCTTC. Its protein product is CAISDQGEANYGYTF.

This chain's CDR3 is CASSRQGSYEQYF. The CDR3 DNA follows: TGTGCCAGCAGCCGACAGGGTAGCTACGAGCAGTACTTC. The J gene is TRBJ2-7, the V gene TRBV27, with 7 positions matching TRBD1. CDR3 length equals 13 residues. With 6 bases clipped from V and 3 bases from J, the junction kept 5 bases outside the gene matches. Germline V gene lookup returns CDR1 MNHEY and CDR2 SMNVEV (reference sequence).

This chain joins TRBV6-5 and TRBJ2-2; D is undetermined. Germline loops: CDR1 MNHEY, CDR2 SVGAGI. V was pared by 2 bases and J by 8 bases, with 6 bases between. The CDR3 covers 12 residues. Here the CDR3 DNA reads TGTGCCAGCAGTTACGTCGCTGGGGAGCTGTTTTTT. Translated: CASSYVAGELFF.

In this sample, this clone turned up a few times. This chain links TRBV19 with TRBJ2-1; no clear D gene. The CDR3 is 12 residues long. V was shortened by 4 bases and J by 7 bases, with 8 bases between the two germline ends. CDR1 is LNHDA, CDR2 SQIVND, per germline (reference sequence). The chain's CDR3 is CASSTRINEQFF. The CDR3 nucleotides are TGTGCCAGTAGTACCAGAATAAATGAGCAGTTCTTC. The whole variable domain, remainder taken from reference TRBV19 and TRBJ2-1, is DGGITQSPKYLFRKEGQNVTLSCEQNLNHDAMYWYRQDPGQGLRLIYYSQIVNDFQKGDIAEGYSVSREKKESFPLTVTSAQKNPTAFYLCASSTRINEQFFGPGTRLTVL.

Only one count was recorded for this clone. The chain recombines TRBV7-9 with TRBJ1-1; TRBD1 aligns across 7 bases. V was pared by 4 bases and J by 5 bases, with 10 bases of the junction left unmatched. Germline CDR1 and CDR2: SEHNR and FQNEAQ (reference sequence). The CDR3 has 15 residues. The CDR3 nucleotides read TGTGCCAGCAGCTGGTCCAGGGGGTCGGGGACTGAAGCTTTCTTT. Translation gives CASSWSRGSGTEAFF. Full variable domain (outside the CDR3, taken from reference TRBV7-9 and TRBJ1-1): DTGVSQNPRHKITKRGQNVTFRCDPISEHNRLYWYRQTLGQGPEFLTYFQNEAQLEKSRLLSDRFSAERPKGSFSTLEIQRTEQGDSAMYLCASSWSRGSGTEAFFGQGTRLTVV.

J is TRBJ2-7 and V is TRBV13; TRBD1 matches 7 bases. Germline CDR1 is PRHDT and CDR2 is FYEKMQ (reference sequence). The CDR3 has 14 amino acids. Trimming took 6 bases from V and 0 from J; bases not matched to a gene: 5. For the CDR3, the DNA is TGTGCCAGCAGAAAATCAGGGGGCTCCTACGAGCAGTACTTC. This translates into CASRKSGGSYEQYF.

This clone has more than one count but fewer than ten. The genes are TRBV7-8 and TRBJ2-7; possibly TRBD2 for D (6 bases). Germline V gives CDR1 SGHVS, CDR2 FQNEAQ. The CDR3 has 12 residues. The germline V and J ends were trimmed by 5 bases and 3 bases, with 8 bases remaining between them. The CDR3 DNA follows: TGTGCCAGCAGCCTTAGCGGCTACGAGCAGTACTTC. Protein product: CASSLSGYEQYF.

The chain recombines TRBV21-1 with TRBJ2-5; TRBD2 is taken as the D call from the table, unchecked against the DNA. TRBV21-1 is listed as a pseudogene. This CDR3 contains 16 residues. DNA of the CDR3: TGTGCCAGCAGCAAAGCCCGGGATTGGCTTAAAGAGACCCAGTACTTC. Encoded protein: CASSKARDWLKETQYF.

The rearrangement links TRBV7-9 to TRBJ2-2, with D perhaps matching TRBD1 (6 bases). From germline, CDR1 is SEHNR and CDR2 FQNEAQ (reference sequence). This CDR3 region has 16 residues. The V and J ends lost 5 bases and 0 bases respectively, with 13 bases between them. CDR3 sequence: CASSPRQVSNTGELFF. DNA of the CDR3: TGTGCCAGCAGCCCTCGACAGGTATCGAACACCGGGGAGCTGTTTTTT.

The gene calls are TRBV5-4 and TRBJ2-2; the match to TRBD1 covers 7 bases. The germline V gene encodes CDR1 SGHNT and CDR2 YYREEE (reference sequence). The CDR3 loop spans 13 amino acids. V shed 4 bases, J shed 6 bases, and the junction held 3 bases outside the gene matches. The CDR3 sequence: CASSLQGPGELFF. CDR3 DNA: TGTGCCAGCAGCCTACAGGGGCCCGGGGAGCTGTTTTTT. Supplemented by reference TRBV5-4 and TRBJ2-2, the full variable domain reads ETGVTQSPTHLIKTRGQQVTLRCSSQSGHNTVSWYQQALGQGPQFIFQYYREEENGRGNFPPRFSGLQFPNYSSELNVNALELDDSALYLCASSLQGPGELFFGEGSRLTVL.

With respect to this clone: Other DNA sequences from this sample encode an identical CDR3 as well. The chain employs TRBV18 and TRBJ2-5, with D perhaps TRBD2 (5 bases). V was trimmed by 2 bases and J by 4 bases, leaving 8 bases between them. This CDR3 region has 13 residues. Germline lookup yields CDR1 KGHSH and CDR2 LQKENI. CDR3 sequence reads: CASSPVGRETQYF. CDR3 sequence (DNA): TGTGCCAGCTCACCAGTAGGGAGAGAGACCCAGTACTTC.

V and J are TRBV6-5 and TRBJ2-3, with unresolved D. The germline V gene encodes CDR1 MNHEY and CDR2 SVGAGI. V lost 0 bases, J lost 5 bases, and 15 bases lay in between. The length of the CDR3 is 16 residues. DNA for the CDR3: TGTGCCAGCAGTTACTCTTTCCGGTCAATGCTAGATACGCAGTATTTT. Protein sequence: CASSYSFRSMLDTQYF.

This chain joins TRBV9 and TRBJ2-2, with no clear D. The germline V and J ends were trimmed by 5 bases and 6 bases, with 14 bases remaining between them. Germline CDR1 reads SGDLS; CDR2 reads YYNGEE. The CDR3 has 14 residues. The CDR3 nucleotides read TGTGCCAGCAGGGCCGGAGTCTCACCCGGGGAGCTGTTTTTT. Encoded protein: CASRAGVSPGELFF.

This chain links TRBV29-1 with TRBJ1-3; D uncertain. Trimming pared 5 bases from V and 3 bases from J, leaving 14 bases between. CDR3 length: 14 amino acids. The germline gives CDR1 SQVTM, CDR2 ANQGSEA. As DNA, the CDR3 is TGCAGCGTTACCCTGGGGATCGGTGGAAACACCATATATTTT. This gives the protein CSVTLGIGGNTIYF.

This chain joins TRBV7-2 and TRBJ2-3; D ambiguous. Germline lookup yields CDR1 SGHTA and CDR2 FQGNSA. This CDR3 has 14 residues. Deletions cut 5 bases from V and 5 bases from J, with 14 bases between. The CDR3 sequence is CASSPSRDGDTQYF. CDR3 nucleotides: TGTGCCAGCAGCCCCTCGCGAGATGGAGATACGCAGTATTTT. The whole variable domain, remainder taken from reference TRBV7-2 and TRBJ2-3, is GAGVSQSPSNKVTEKGKDVELRCDPISGHTALYWYRQSLGQGLEFLIYFQGNSAPDKSGLPSDRFSAERTGGSVSTLTIQRTQQEDSAVYLCASSPSRDGDTQYFGPGTRLTVL.

The genes are TRBV18 and TRBJ2-1; 7 bases map to TRBD2. The V gene end was trimmed by 6 bases and the J gene end by 7 bases; junction bases not matched to a gene: 0. CDR3 length equals 11 residues. The germline V gene encodes CDR1 KGHSH and CDR2 LQKENI. The CDR3 reads CASSGGNEQFF. CDR3 nucleotide sequence: TGTGCCAGCTCGGGGGGGAATGAGCAGTTCTTC.

Written as DNA, the CDR3 is TGTGCCAGCAGCCCGGGACTAGCGGGAGGGCCGGGTGAGCAGTTCTTC. This codes for CASSPGLAGGPGEQFF. The chain has TRBV7-8 and TRBJ2-1; 16 nucleotides match TRBD2. The CDR3 has 16 residues. Germline lookup yields CDR1 SGHVS and CDR2 FQNEAQ. Germline trimming cut 5 bases from V and 9 bases from J; bases unmatched to any gene: 7.

The rearrangement uses TRBV10-3 and TRBJ2-1; no clear D gene. Per the germline V gene, CDR1 is ENHRY and CDR2 is SYGVKD. The CDR3 covers 14 residues. V lost 4 bases and J lost 0, with 7 bases in between. CDR3 sequence: CAISAALSYNEQFF. As DNA, the CDR3 is TGTGCCATCAGTGCGGCCCTCTCCTACAATGAGCAGTTCTTC.

J is TRBJ2-1 and V is TRBV7-9; D perhaps matches TRBD1 (6 bases). Trimming removed 7 bases from V and 5 bases from J, with 15 bases in between. This CDR3 is built from 14 residues. The germline V gene has CDR1 SEHNR and CDR2 FQNEAQ (reference sequence). As DNA, the CDR3 is TGTGCCAGCACGACCGGGACAAACCACAATGAGCAGTTCTTC. Translation gives CASTTGTNHNEQFF. Supplemented by reference TRBV7-9 and TRBJ2-1, the full variable domain reads DTGVSQNPRHKITKRGQNVTFRCDPISEHNRLYWYRQTLGQGPEFLTYFQNEAQLEKSRLLSDRFSAERPKGSFSTLEIQRTEQGDSAMYLCASTTGTNHNEQFFGPGTRLTVL.

The chain employs TRBV11-2 and TRBJ2-7, with D unresolved. The germline V and J ends were trimmed by 1 base and 2 bases, with 9 bases remaining between them. The CDR3 has 14 residues. Germline CDR1 SGHAT, CDR2 FQNNGV. The CDR3 sequence: CASSLGLTTYEQYF. The CDR3 DNA follows: TGTGCCAGCAGCTTAGGTCTTACCACCTACGAGCAGTACTTC.

The V gene is TRBV2, the J gene TRBJ2-2; the match to TRBD2 covers 7 bases. CDR1 is SNHLY, CDR2 FYNNEI, per germline. The CDR3 spans 15 residues. V was pared by 6 bases and J by 0 bases, with 4 bases of the junction left unmatched. CDR3 loop: CASRAGTTNTGELFF. The CDR3 DNA sequence: TGTGCCAGCAGAGCCGGGACTACGAACACCGGGGAGCTGTTTTTT. Supplemented by reference TRBV2 and TRBJ2-2, the full variable domain reads EPEVTQTPSHQVTQMGQEVILRCVPISNHLYFYWYRQILGQKVEFLVSFYNNEISEKSEIFDDQFSVERPDGSNFTLKIRSTKLEDSAMYFCASRAGTTNTGELFFGEGSRLTVL.